Here is one T cell receptor (beta chain) with its context. Its target is unknown. These data are taken from a study of PD-1 blockade in classical Hodgkin lymphoma. Trimming removed 7 bases at V and 7 bases at J, with 17 bases between. In germline, CDR1 is LNHDA, CDR2 SQIVND (reference sequence). CDR3 length equals 14 residues. This table comes from immunoSEQ multiplex PCR, and its TCRdb copy is limited to in-frame clones, with some not included. This sample has nearly 55,000 clones, with roughly 80% found just once. Broader study findings: When nivolumab was started under 1 year after ASCT, patients were excluded.

Brentuximab vedotin exposure varied among the patients, all of whom had relapsed after autologous stem cell transplantation. This sample comprised peripheral blood mononuclear cells (PBMCs), obtained at baseline. The chain recombines TRBV19 with TRBJ1-5; no clear D gene. The clonotype was recovered from a human donor with classical Hodgkin lymphoma. Here the CDR3 reads CASTPGEGRQPQHF. The CDR3 DNA is TGTGCCAGTACCCCCGGGGAGGGTAGGCAGCCCCAGCATTTT.